This T cell receptor (beta chain) was recorded in a study of shared clonotypes between healthy human individuals. Study conclusions and caveats: When compared with the clonotypes that were shared by all four sorted-subset donors, the non-shared clonotypes turned out to have lower generation probabilities.

This clone showed up just once. The antigen remains unidentified. Measured with immunoSEQ multiplex PCR; TCRdb has only the in-frame clones, and not every one. The sample includes more than 2,000,000 clones, approximately 93% seen only once; the top ten take about 0.39%. The TCR sequence derives from a man younger than 35 in good health. Some clones in this sample may be carry-over from other donors' samples. The sequenced material came from naive CD4+ T cells from PBMCs. The subset was: CD45RA+ positively selected.

CDR3 sequence reads: CASSQDAGERNQPQHF. The CDR3 region has the DNA TGCGCCAGCAGCCAAGACGCGGGGGAGAGAAATCAGCCCCAGCATTTT. V gene TRBV4-1 combines with J gene TRBJ1-5, with D maybe TRBD1 (5 bases). The V gene's germline CDR1 is MGHRA and CDR2 YSYEKL. Trimming removed 0 bases from V and 4 bases from J, with 13 bases in between. This CDR3 region has 16 residues.